This T cell receptor (beta chain) derives from a study of CD8+ T cells in alopecia areata. Study-wide points: Mouse data revealed clearer TCR sharing than patient data did, a gap possibly tied to HLA. Tissue-resident alphabeta T cells belonging to normal skin likewise get sequenced within scalp specimens.

Germline V gene data show CDR1 as LNHDA and CDR2 as SQIVND (reference sequence). This CDR3 spans 17 amino acids. The V gene end was trimmed by 4 bases and the J gene end by 1 base; junction bases not matched to a gene: 11. The treatment here: oral pan-JAK inhibitor, 5-10 mg twice daily. As concerns this clone: Antigen unknown.

Following RNA extraction, reverse transcription yielded cDNA that acted as the sequencing template. Here immunoSEQ multiplex PCR was the method, and the copy in TCRdb shows in-frame clones only, minus some. The table lists about 270,000 clones, about three fifths of them singletons. The chain combines TRBV19 with TRBJ1-1; 8 bases map to TRBD1. The sample here was CD4+ T cells sorted from blood, taken between weeks 51 and 54, from a patient treated with tofacitinib. The source of this sequence is a human donor with alopecia areata. The DNA of the CDR3 is TGTGCCAGTAGTAACCTCCTTCGGGACAGGCCGAACACTGAAGCTTTCTTT. It codes for CASSNLLRDRPNTEAFF.